The entry below describes one TCR beta chain. What it recognizes is unknown. At one of its ends the junction is not consistent with the germline gene, which may arise from a read error. This CDR3 spans 14 amino acids. CDR1 SGHRS and CDR2 YFSETQ come from the germline V gene. Presence of unique molecular identifiers characterized the TCR beta cDNA libraries. In TCRdb, the PCR reads were re-called with MiXCR into one record per CDR3 protein. The sample records about 400,000 distinct CDR3 sequences, around 37% being singletons. The data were taken from a study of post-analysis software for immune sequencing data. On the study more broadly: Disease courses included relapsing-remitting, secondary progressive and progressive-relapsing multiple sclerosis. Overall study results and limits: Patients showed TRBV5-6, TRBV5-1 and TRBV20-1 among 4 or 5 TRBV segments more frequent than in controls.

Sequenced: blood. The sequence was obtained from a girl aged 5-17 years with multiple sclerosis. The chain is built from TRBV5-1 and TRBJ2-5; no firm D call. The CDR3 sequence: CTSSLVFGQETQYF. CDR3 bases: TGCACCAGCAGCTTGGTTTTCGGCCAAGAGACCCAGTACTTC.